The source of this TCR beta chain is a study of blood T cell repertoires in COVID-19. Overall study context: The United States, Italy and Spain were the sources of the acute and convalescent COVID-19 samples.

Produced via immunoSEQ multiplex PCR; TCRdb's table is partial and in-frame only. The sample lists roughly 250,000 clones, roughly nine tenths occurring once. Participants were aged 18 to 89 years, lived in around 25 US areas, and enrolled virtually. The CDR3 is 17 amino acids. Per germline, CDR1 LNHDA and CDR2 SQIVND (reference sequence). V was cut by 3 bases and J by 10 bases, with 24 bases left in between. The chain carries TRBV19 and TRBJ1-4; D might be TRBD1 (5 bases). The sequence was collected from a human donor in a cohort exposed to, infected with or recovered from COVID-19 (not recorded which). The donor label of this sample is uncertain. The sequenced sample was PBMCs or T cells enriched from blood (not recorded which). DNA of the CDR3: TGTGCCAGTAGTATGAAGGGGCAGGGAGGCTCGGTGGGAAAACTGTTTTTT. Its protein product is CASSMKGQGGSVGKLFF.